The sequence of this TCR beta chain was determined in a study of T cell repertoires in cytomegalovirus infection. Trimming took 4 bases from V and 7 from J; bases not matched to a gene: 2. Germline loops: CDR1 SGHDN, CDR2 FVKESK. The CDR3 extends over 12 amino acids. Study-wide results and limits: Of the TCR beta families, the public ones yielded a cumulative frequency that identified carriers of CMV plus the relevant HLA.

TCRdb itself ran the reads through MiXCR, one entry per CDR3 protein. The table includes around 630,000 distinct CDR3 sequences, around 24% detected once. This clonotype has just a few counts. The antigen is unknown. The sequenced sample was CD8+ T cells from PBMCs. This TCR derives from a human donor in good health (CMV status not recorded). Some clones in this sample may be carry-over from other donors' samples. The chain recombines TRBV14 with TRBJ1-1; the match to TRBD1 covers 8 bases. CDR3 amino acids: CASSPQGGEAFF. The CDR3 region has the DNA TGTGCCAGCAGCCCACAGGGGGGTGAAGCTTTCTTT.